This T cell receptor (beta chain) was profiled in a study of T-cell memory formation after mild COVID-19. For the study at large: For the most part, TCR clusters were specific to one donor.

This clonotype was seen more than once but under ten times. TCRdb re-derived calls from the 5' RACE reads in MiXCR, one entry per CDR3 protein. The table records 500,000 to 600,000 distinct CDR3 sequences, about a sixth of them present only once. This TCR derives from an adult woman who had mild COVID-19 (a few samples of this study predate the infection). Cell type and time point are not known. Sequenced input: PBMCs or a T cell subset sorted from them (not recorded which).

The DNA of the CDR3 is TGTGCCAGTTCCGGACTAGCGGGAGCCCAAGAGACCCAGTACTTC. It translates to CASSGLAGAQETQYF. The genes are TRBV6-2 or TRBV6-3 and TRBJ2-5; TRBD2 agrees at 13 bases. CDR1 is MNHEY, CDR2 SVGEGT, per germline. V lost 9 bases, J lost 1 base, and 5 bases stayed unmatched. This CDR3 has 15 residues.